Only a few counts were recorded for the clone carrying this TCR beta chain. Antigen: not known. CDR3 length: 12 amino acids. V was trimmed by 0 bases and J by 11 bases, leaving 11 bases between them. Germline V gene data show CDR1 as ENHRY and CDR2 as SYGVKD. The record originates from a study of CD8 T cells in ankylosing spondylitis. Study-wide points: Within ankylosing spondylitis blood, a TCR beta motif made up of roughly eight highly homologous variants appeared to be characteristic.

TCRdb reprocessed the 5' RACE reads via MiXCR and lists one record per CDR3 protein. Of about 130,000 distinct CDR3 sequences in the sample, around 9% were seen once. The chain carries TRBV10-3 and TRBJ2-7, with a weak D call TRBD1 (5 bases). Sample: blood, either unsorted or a sorted T cell fraction (not recorded which). This TCR was recovered from a male donor with ankylosing spondylitis or in good health (not recorded which). The CDR3 region is CAISESGRLEYF. The DNA for the CDR3 is TGTGCCATCAGTGAGTCGGGGCGTCTTGAGTACTTC.